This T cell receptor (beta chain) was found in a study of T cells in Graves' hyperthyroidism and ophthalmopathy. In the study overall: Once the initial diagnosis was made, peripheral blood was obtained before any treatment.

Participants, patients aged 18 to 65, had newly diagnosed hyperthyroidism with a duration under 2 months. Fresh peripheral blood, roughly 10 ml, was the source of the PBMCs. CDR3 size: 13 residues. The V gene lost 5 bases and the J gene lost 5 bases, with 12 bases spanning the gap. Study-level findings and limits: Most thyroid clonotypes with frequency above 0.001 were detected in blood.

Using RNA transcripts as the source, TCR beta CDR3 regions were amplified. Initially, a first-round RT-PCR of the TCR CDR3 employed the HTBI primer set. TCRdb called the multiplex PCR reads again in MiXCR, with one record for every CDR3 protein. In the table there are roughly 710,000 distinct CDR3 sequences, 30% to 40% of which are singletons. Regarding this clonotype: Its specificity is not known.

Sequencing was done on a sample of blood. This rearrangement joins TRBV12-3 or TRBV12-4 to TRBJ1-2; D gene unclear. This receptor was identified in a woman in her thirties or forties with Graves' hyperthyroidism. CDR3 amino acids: CASSRTDQYGYTF. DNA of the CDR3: TGTGCCAGCAGTAGGACTGATCAATATGGCTACACCTTC.